The rows below give T cell receptor beta chains drawn from one sample of a study of memory CD4+ T cells and cytomegalovirus serostatus. Clones were read by immunoSEQ multiplex PCR, and TCRdb kept only the in-frame ones, dropping some. Of 50,000 to 65,000 clones listed, more than 70% are singletons. Specimen: memory CD4+ T cells from blood. The receptor source for this set is an adult in good health and CMV-seropositive. Both conserved end residues are part of each CDR3. Each record gives: J gene, clone size, D gene, V gene, CDR3 length, CDR3 DNA, CDR3 protein. The D gene is left open where the match is weak. A row's size may be missing; if present it is once, few, many or a size class.

J gene: TRBJ1-5
clone size: .
D gene: TRBD1
V gene: TRBV27
CDR3 length: 15
CDR3 DNA: TGTGCCAGCAGTCCCTGGACAGGGTTCAATCAGCCCCAGCATTTT
CDR3 protein: CASSPWTGFNQPQHF

J gene: TRBJ1-4
clone size: .
D gene: TRBD1
V gene: TRBV9
CDR3 length: 16
CDR3 DNA: TGTGCCAGCAGCCCCCGGGACAGGGTCATTAATGAAAAACTGTTTTTT
CDR3 protein: CASSPRDRVINEKLFF

J gene: TRBJ2-3
clone size: .
D gene: .
V gene: TRBV28
CDR3 length: 13
CDR3 DNA: TGTGCGTCTTTGGGGAGGGGGCTCAATACGCAGTATTTT
CDR3 protein: CASLGRGLNTQYF

J gene: TRBJ2-3
clone size: .
D gene: TRBD1
V gene: TRBV25-1
CDR3 length: 16
CDR3 DNA: TGTGCCAGCAGTTACCTTACAGGGGATGGCACAGATACGCAGTATTTT
CDR3 protein: CASSYLTGDGTDTQYF

J gene: TRBJ1-1
clone size: .
D gene: TRBD1
V gene: TRBV5-1
CDR3 length: 16
CDR3 DNA: TGCGCCAGCAGCTTGTGGTCAGGGGGGGGGCACACTGAAGCTTTCTTT
CDR3 protein: CASSLWSGGGHTEAFF

J gene: TRBJ2-7
clone size: .
D gene: .
V gene: TRBV18
CDR3 length: 12
CDR3 DNA: TGTGCCAGCTCACCGGATGGCTACGAGCAGTACTTC
CDR3 protein: CASSPDGYEQYF

J gene: TRBJ2-5
clone size: .
D gene: TRBD1
V gene: TRBV30
CDR3 length: 14
CDR3 DNA: TGTGCCTGGACAGGGGGCTCGTACCAAGAGACCCAGTACTTC
CDR3 protein: CAWTGGSYQETQYF

J gene: TRBJ1-4
clone size: .
D gene: .
V gene: TRBV30
CDR3 length: 16
CDR3 DNA: TGTGCCTGGAGTGTACATCGGGCAGGGGCGGGAGAAAAACTGTTTTTT
CDR3 protein: CAWSVHRAGAGEKLFF

J gene: TRBJ2-3
clone size: .
D gene: .
V gene: TRBV28
CDR3 length: 14
CDR3 DNA: TGTGCCAGCAGTTTTGACTACCGCACAGATACGCAGTATTTT
CDR3 protein: CASSFDYRTDTQYF

J gene: TRBJ2-7
clone size: .
D gene: TRBD1
V gene: TRBV4-3
CDR3 length: 15
CDR3 DNA: TGCGCCAGCAGCCAGGGACAGGGGGCATCCTACGAGCAGTACTTC
CDR3 protein: CASSQGQGASYEQYF

J gene: TRBJ1-2
clone size: .
D gene: .
V gene: TRBV28
CDR3 length: 13
CDR3 DNA: TGTGCCAGCAGTTTTCTCACAGCCTATGGCTACACCTTC
CDR3 protein: CASSFLTAYGYTF

J gene: TRBJ2-1
clone size: .
D gene: .
V gene: TRBV2
CDR3 length: 14
CDR3 DNA: TGTGCCAGCTCTGAGAGGGGGGTGTGGAATGAGCAGTTCTTC
CDR3 protein: CASSERGVWNEQFF

J gene: TRBJ2-1
clone size: .
D gene: .
V gene: TRBV5-4
CDR3 length: 14
CDR3 DNA: TGTGCCAGCAGCAGGGGGTTTGCGGGAAATGAGCAGTTCTTC
CDR3 protein: CASSRGFAGNEQFF

J gene: TRBJ2-5
clone size: .
D gene: .
V gene: TRBV30
CDR3 length: 11
CDR3 DNA: TGTGCCTGGAGTATGTCAGAGACCCAGTACTTC
CDR3 protein: CAWSMSETQYF

J gene: TRBJ1-1
clone size: .
D gene: TRBD1
V gene: TRBV13
CDR3 length: 14
CDR3 DNA: TGTGCCAGCAGCTCTCGACAGGGGGGGACTGAAGCTTTCTTT
CDR3 protein: CASSSRQGGTEAFF

J gene: TRBJ1-2
clone size: .
D gene: .
V gene: TRBV14
CDR3 length: 16
CDR3 DNA: TGTGCCAGCAGCCCACACCTTGGGGGGAAAAATAGGGGCTACACCTTC
CDR3 protein: CASSPHLGGKNRGYTF

J gene: TRBJ2-1
clone size: .
D gene: TRBD2
V gene: TRBV5-4
CDR3 length: 16
CDR3 DNA: TGTGCCAGCAGCGCCCCGGGCGGGGGGGCATACAATGAGCAGTTCTTC
CDR3 protein: CASSAPGGGAYNEQFF

J gene: TRBJ2-5
clone size: .
D gene: TRBD2
V gene: TRBV7-7
CDR3 length: 14
CDR3 DNA: TGTGCTAGCAGCTTAGCGGGGGGGAAAGGGACCCAGTACTTC
CDR3 protein: CASSLAGGKGTQYF

J gene: TRBJ1-5
clone size: .
D gene: .
V gene: TRBV2
CDR3 length: 14
CDR3 DNA: TGTGCCAGCAGATTACGACAGGCCAATCAGCCCCAGCATTTT
CDR3 protein: CASRLRQANQPQHF

J gene: TRBJ1-1
clone size: .
D gene: .
V gene: TRBV30
CDR3 length: 15
CDR3 DNA: TGTGCCTGGAGTGAAAGTCCCCTTAGTGGCACTGAAGCTTTCTTT
CDR3 protein: CAWSESPLSGTEAFF

J gene: TRBJ2-2
clone size: .
D gene: .
V gene: TRBV9
CDR3 length: 15
CDR3 DNA: TGTGCCAGCAGCGTAGCGGGACAGAACACCGGGGAGCTGTTTTTT
CDR3 protein: CASSVAGQNTGELFF

J gene: TRBJ1-1
clone size: .
D gene: .
V gene: TRBV6-1
CDR3 length: 15
CDR3 DNA: TGTGCCAGCAGTGCCCGGACTAGGACGGGGACTGAAGCTTTCTTT
CDR3 protein: CASSARTRTGTEAFF

J gene: TRBJ2-3
clone size: .
D gene: .
V gene: TRBV2
CDR3 length: 15
CDR3 DNA: TGTGCCAGCAGTGCGAGGGGCGCAACCACAGATACGCAGTATTTT
CDR3 protein: CASSARGATTDTQYF

J gene: TRBJ1-5
clone size: few
D gene: TRBD1
V gene: TRBV10-3
CDR3 length: 13
CDR3 DNA: TGTGCCACTACGGACAGGGCAGGGCAGCCCCAGCATTTT
CDR3 protein: CATTDRAGQPQHF

J gene: TRBJ2-1
clone size: .
D gene: .
V gene: TRBV4-2
CDR3 length: 14
CDR3 DNA: TGTGCCAGCAGCCAGGGGCGAACTAGCAATGAGCAGTTCTTC
CDR3 protein: CASSQGRTSNEQFF

J gene: TRBJ2-1
clone size: .
D gene: TRBD2
V gene: TRBV18
CDR3 length: 15
CDR3 DNA: TGTGCCAGCTCGCAGACTAGCGGGAGGGCGGGTGAGCAGTTCTTC
CDR3 protein: CASSQTSGRAGEQFF

J gene: TRBJ2-7
clone size: .
D gene: TRBD1
V gene: TRBV18
CDR3 length: 14
CDR3 DNA: TGTGCCAGCTCACCCACAGGGGGGAACTACGAGCAGTACTTC
CDR3 protein: CASSPTGGNYEQYF

J gene: TRBJ2-3
clone size: .
D gene: .
V gene: TRBV6-5
CDR3 length: 15
CDR3 DNA: TGTGCCAGCAGTTACGGGCCGATGAGGACAGATACGCAGTATTTT
CDR3 protein: CASSYGPMRTDTQYF

J gene: TRBJ2-3
clone size: .
D gene: TRBD2
V gene: TRBV4-2
CDR3 length: 15
CDR3 DNA: TGTGCCAGCAGCCAAAAGCGGGGCCCCACAGATACGCAGTATTTT
CDR3 protein: CASSQKRGPTDTQYF

J gene: TRBJ2-7
clone size: .
D gene: .
V gene: TRBV20-1
CDR3 length: 11
CDR3 DNA: TGCAGTGCTCAGAAGGGGTACGAGCAGTACTTC
CDR3 protein: CSAQKGYEQYF

J gene: TRBJ1-6
clone size: once
D gene: .
V gene: TRBV19
CDR3 length: 14
CDR3 DNA: TGTGCCAGTAGTATAGACCAGACCCATTCACCCCTCCACTTT
CDR3 protein: CASSIDQTHSPLHF

J gene: TRBJ1-4
clone size: .
D gene: TRBD1
V gene: TRBV29-1
CDR3 length: 13
CDR3 DNA: TGCAGCGTGGGACAGGGCTCTAATGAAAAACTGTTTTTT
CDR3 protein: CSVGQGSNEKLFF

J gene: TRBJ2-5
clone size: .
D gene: .
V gene: TRBV7-6
CDR3 length: 12
CDR3 DNA: TGTGCCAGCAGCTCTAGTGGGGAGACCCAGTACTTC
CDR3 protein: CASSSSGETQYF

J gene: TRBJ1-2
clone size: .
D gene: TRBD1
V gene: TRBV18
CDR3 length: 14
CDR3 DNA: TGTGCCAGCTCGCGGGACAGGGGCAACTATGGCTACACCTTC
CDR3 protein: CASSRDRGNYGYTF

J gene: TRBJ1-2
clone size: .
D gene: .
V gene: TRBV5-6
CDR3 length: 14
CDR3 DNA: TGTGCCAGCAGAACCGAGGGGGCTAACTATGGCTACACCTTC
CDR3 protein: CASRTEGANYGYTF

J gene: TRBJ2-1
clone size: .
D gene: .
V gene: TRBV19
CDR3 length: 14
CDR3 DNA: TGTGCCAGTAGTACGCGGGGACTTAGTAATGAGCAGTTCTTC
CDR3 protein: CASSTRGLSNEQFF

J gene: TRBJ2-5
clone size: .
D gene: TRBD2
V gene: TRBV30
CDR3 length: 15
CDR3 DNA: TGTGCCTGGAGTGTAGGAGCGGGGAAACAAGAGACCCAGTACTTC
CDR3 protein: CAWSVGAGKQETQYF

J gene: TRBJ1-2
clone size: .
D gene: .
V gene: TRBV7-9
CDR3 length: 15
CDR3 DNA: TGTGCCAGCAGCCTGCCTCAGGGGAACAAATATGGCTACACCTTC
CDR3 protein: CASSLPQGNKYGYTF

J gene: TRBJ1-4
clone size: .
D gene: TRBD1
V gene: TRBV9
CDR3 length: 15
CDR3 DNA: TGTGCCAGCAGCGTTACAGGGGATTTCGGTGAAAAACTGTTTTTT
CDR3 protein: CASSVTGDFGEKLFF

J gene: TRBJ1-5
clone size: .
D gene: TRBD1
V gene: TRBV15
CDR3 length: 16
CDR3 DNA: TGTGCCACCAGCAGACGCGGGACAGCTAGCAATCAGCCCCAGCATTTT
CDR3 protein: CATSRRGTASNQPQHF

J gene: TRBJ1-3
clone size: .
D gene: .
V gene: TRBV5-1
CDR3 length: 14
CDR3 DNA: TGCGCCAGCAGCTTGGGCCAGTCTGGAAACACCATATATTTT
CDR3 protein: CASSLGQSGNTIYF

J gene: TRBJ2-5
clone size: .
D gene: .
V gene: TRBV6-5
CDR3 length: 14
CDR3 DNA: TGTGCCAGCAGTTACGGTGGACAGAAAGAGACCCAGTACTTC
CDR3 protein: CASSYGGQKETQYF

J gene: TRBJ1-1
clone size: .
D gene: .
V gene: TRBV11-2
CDR3 length: 15
CDR3 DNA: TGTGCCAGCAGCTTAGCGGATTCGAGGCACACTGAAGCTTTCTTT
CDR3 protein: CASSLADSRHTEAFF

J gene: TRBJ1-2
clone size: .
D gene: .
V gene: TRBV7-9
CDR3 length: 13
CDR3 DNA: TGTGCCAGCAGCCCCGGACAGAACTATGGCTACACCTTC
CDR3 protein: CASSPGQNYGYTF

J gene: TRBJ1-4
clone size: .
D gene: .
V gene: TRBV2
CDR3 length: 15
CDR3 DNA: TGTGCCAGCAGTGAGTTAGGGACGGGTAATGAAAAACTGTTTTTT
CDR3 protein: CASSELGTGNEKLFF

J gene: TRBJ2-7
clone size: .
D gene: TRBD1
V gene: TRBV27
CDR3 length: 15
CDR3 DNA: TGTGCCAGCAGTTCTCAACGGACAGGCTACTACGAGCAGTACTTC
CDR3 protein: CASSSQRTGYYEQYF

J gene: TRBJ2-4
clone size: .
D gene: TRBD2
V gene: TRBV28
CDR3 length: 17
CDR3 DNA: TGTGCCAGCAGTCCATCAGCGGGAGCCCTAGCCAAAAACATTCAGTACTTC
CDR3 protein: CASSPSAGALAKNIQYF

J gene: TRBJ2-1
clone size: .
D gene: .
V gene: TRBV27
CDR3 length: 12
CDR3 DNA: TGTGCCAGCAGTTTGGTTGGCAATGAGCAGTTCTTC
CDR3 protein: CASSLVGNEQFF

J gene: TRBJ1-1
clone size: .
D gene: TRBD1
V gene: TRBV4-3
CDR3 length: 16
CDR3 DNA: TGCGCCAGCAGCCGTAATCGACAGGGGGGGAACACTGAAGCTTTCTTT
CDR3 protein: CASSRNRQGGNTEAFF

J gene: TRBJ2-2
clone size: .
D gene: TRBD1
V gene: TRBV11-1
CDR3 length: 15
CDR3 DNA: TGTGCCAGCAGTCCGCCGGGACAGGCCAACGGGGAGCTGTTTTTT
CDR3 protein: CASSPPGQANGELFF

J gene: TRBJ1-1
clone size: .
D gene: .
V gene: TRBV7-3
CDR3 length: 13
CDR3 DNA: TGTGCCAGCAGCTTAATGTCGTATACTGAAGCTTTCTTT
CDR3 protein: CASSLMSYTEAFF

J gene: TRBJ1-2
clone size: .
D gene: .
V gene: TRBV7-8
CDR3 length: 12
CDR3 DNA: TGTGCCAGCAGCTTAGCCTCAGGCTCATACACCTTC
CDR3 protein: CASSLASGSYTF

J gene: TRBJ1-3
clone size: .
D gene: TRBD1
V gene: TRBV28
CDR3 length: 14
CDR3 DNA: TGTGCCAGCGATCCCGGGACAGGCGGAAACACCATATATTTT
CDR3 protein: CASDPGTGGNTIYF

J gene: TRBJ1-5
clone size: .
D gene: .
V gene: TRBV19
CDR3 length: 16
CDR3 DNA: TGTGCCAGTAGTCCTGCATTCTGGGGTAGCAATCAGCCCCAGCATTTT
CDR3 protein: CASSPAFWGSNQPQHF

J gene: TRBJ2-1
clone size: .
D gene: TRBD2
V gene: TRBV5-1
CDR3 length: 17
CDR3 DNA: TGCGCCAGCAGCTCAGACCTTCCGCGGGGGTATAGCAATGAGCAGTTCTTC
CDR3 protein: CASSSDLPRGYSNEQFF